The 8 T cell receptor beta chains below come from one sample, sequenced in a study of post-analysis software for immune sequencing data. Whole-study results and caveats: Five or six TRBV segments, including TRBV5-6, TRBV5-1 and TRBV20-1, were more frequent in patients than controls.

Unique-molecular-identifier-tagged TCR beta cDNA libraries were used. TCRdb re-called the PCR reads with MiXCR, one entry per CDR3 protein. The sample yields fewer than 550,000 distinct CDR3 sequences, approximately 31% seen once. These TCRs' antigens remain unknown. The specimen was blood. Receptor source: a girl aged 2-17 years with multiple sclerosis.

This clonotype was seen only a few times. The chain is built from TRBV5-6 and TRBJ2-6; D is ambiguous. Looked up from germline, CDR1 is SGHDT and CDR2 is YYEEEE. The CDR3 loop spans 16 amino acids. Trimming shortened V by 4 bases and J by 1 base, and 12 bases separated the two germline ends. CDR3 DNA sequence: TGTGCCAGCAGCGTATTGGGTGGATCTGGGGCCAACGTCCTGACTTTC. The encoded protein is CASSVLGGSGANVLTF.

This clonotype was detected a few times. V gene TRBV20-1 combines with J gene TRBJ1-5, with TRBD1 matching over 8 bases. The ends lost 6 bases at V and 4 bases at J; junction bases unmatched: 11. This CDR3 has 15 amino acids. Germline V gives CDR1 DFQATT, CDR2 SNEGSKA (reference sequence). CDR3 region: CSAGGGQAGNQPQHF. CDR3 in DNA: TGCAGTGCCGGGGGGGGACAGGCGGGAAATCAGCCCCAGCATTTT.

This clonotype was seen only a few times. The chain couples TRBV20-1 to TRBJ2-5; unclear D gene. Germline V gene data show CDR1 as DFQATT and CDR2 as SNEGSKA (reference sequence). The CDR3 loop spans 14 amino acids. V was pared by 6 bases and J by 5 bases, with 19 bases between. CDR3 sequence reads: CSATKGTARETQYF. As DNA, the CDR3 is TGCAGTGCGACGAAAGGCACAGCGCGGGAGACCCAGTACTTC.

This clonotype has at least ten counts. The gene calls are TRBV18 and TRBJ2-7; maybe TRBD1 (6 bases). The CDR3 loop spans 13 amino acids. The ends were cut back, 6 bases at V and 2 bases at J, with 11 bases in the middle. Germline values: CDR1 KGHSH, CDR2 LQKENI. CDR3 in DNA: TGTGCCAGCTCCCGGGACACCACCTACGAGCAGTACTTC. Translated: CASSRDTTYEQYF.

J is TRBJ2-7 and V is TRBV11-1; D is undetermined. The germline V and J ends were trimmed by 2 bases and 3 bases, with 11 bases remaining between them. In germline, CDR1 is SGHAT, CDR2 FQDESV (reference sequence). The CDR3 loop spans 14 amino acids. The CDR3 bases are TGTGCCAGCAGCTTAAGGTGGGCAGACTACGAGCAGTACTTC. It is translated as CASSLRWADYEQYF.

The chain combines TRBV6-1 with TRBJ1-2; 7 positions agree with TRBD1. CDR1 is MNHNS and CDR2 is SASEGT in the germline V gene. The CDR3 loop spans 14 amino acids. V was pared by 7 bases and J by 4 bases, with 9 bases of the junction left unmatched. The chain's CDR3 is CASKETGRVYGYTF. CDR3 bases: TGTGCCAGCAAGGAGACAGGGAGGGTCTATGGCTACACCTTC.

The chain couples TRBV28 to TRBJ2-1; D tentatively reads TRBD1 or TRBD2 (5 bases each). This CDR3 contains 16 residues. Germline assignment: CDR1 MDHEN and CDR2 SYDVKM. V was shortened by 2 bases and J by 10 bases, with 21 bases between the two germline ends. CDR3 region: CASSLAPGAGKGEQFF. The CDR3 bases are TGTGCCAGCAGTTTAGCCCCCGGGGCGGGCAAGGGGGAGCAGTTCTTC.

The chain couples TRBV7-2 to TRBJ2-5, with TRBD2 as a possible D gene (6 bases). Germline-derived CDR1 and CDR2 are SGHTA and FQGNSA. This CDR3 has 14 residues. The V and J ends lost 5 bases and 5 bases respectively, with 15 bases between them. Here the CDR3 reads CASSPVRGIETQYF. Here the CDR3 DNA reads TGTGCCAGCAGCCCAGTGCGGGGTATTGAGACCCAGTACTTC. Looking up the rest from reference TRBV7-2 and TRBJ2-5 gives the full variable domain: GAGVSQSPSNKVTEKGKDVELRCDPISGHTALYWYRQSLGQGLEFLIYFQGNSAPDKSGLPSDRFSAERTGGSVSTLTIQRTQQEDSAVYLCASSPVRGIETQYFGPGTRLLVL.